This T cell receptor (beta chain) was captured in a study of a mutant IDH1 vaccine in newly diagnosed glioma. Assay: immunoSEQ multiplex PCR; the TCRdb copy retains only in-frame clones and omits some. This repertoire shows 45,000 to 55,000 clones, roughly 78% found once; its top ten account for approximately 2%. Trimming removed 4 bases at V and 6 bases at J, with 15 bases between. The CDR3 is made up of 14 amino acids. The V gene's germline CDR1 is ENHRY and CDR2 SYGVKD. Only a few counts were recorded for this clone. Its antigen is not known. Time point noted: week 5, during vaccination. All doses held 300 ug of mutant IDH1 20-mer peptide, with topical imiquimod.

The chain couples TRBV10-3 to TRBJ1-1, with a tentative D call TRBD1 (5 bases). This clonotype was obtained from a woman in her thirties or forties with glioma. The specimen was PBMCs, collected from a glioma patient whose treatment included an IDH1 peptide vaccine. In DNA, the CDR3 is TGTGCCATCAGTGTTGGGGGAGGGTTACCTGAAGCTTTCTTT. Translated: CAISVGGGLPEAFF.